Reported below is one T cell receptor (beta chain). This clone's antigen is unknown. One base away there is no much larger clone; base qualities are not given. These data belong to a study of shared clonotypes between healthy human individuals (dated by TCRdb to 2020 to 2022). At the level of the whole study: Three men and two women, aged 18 to 49 years, made up the cohort. For each donor, three plates each were used for CD4 naive and CD4 memory, two plates were used for CD8 naive, and one plate was used for CD8 memory. Different laboratories and diverse techniques were used to prepare libraries and sequence TCR repertoires, to increase sequencing depth and limit assay-specific biases. To estimate repertoire size and how much clonotypes are shared between individuals, the study performed deep sequencing of blood TCR repertoires from a handful of healthy adults. Each donor's leukapheresis produced roughly between roughly 0.85 and 9.5 billion PBMCs.

TCR CDR3 regions were amplified from genomic DNA by multiplex PCR using the deep immunoSEQ assay. For each cell subset, the extracted genomic DNA was distributed evenly across all wells of several immunoSEQ 96-well plates, and each plate served as one replicate. For sorted subsets, each replicate PCR was loaded with about 200 ng genomic DNA, equivalent to some 27,000 T cell genomes. Purified libraries were quantified with a Qubit 3.0 fluorometer, sized on a Bioanalyzer 2100, and re-quantified with the KAPA Library Quantification kit. A separate single-read 150-cycle Illumina NextSeq 550 flow cell was used to sequence each immunoSEQ 96-well plate. Per the authors' processing: Because only junctional sequences without quality scores were contained in the immunoSEQ output, filtering matching that applied to full-length reads could not be performed. Sequences were annotated with PyIR, a Python wrapper for IgBLAST v1.9, and V/J genes and CDR3 were assigned using IMGT germline references. Reads with weak V/J assignments (E-value above 1e-6), missing CDR3, stop codons, out-of-frame junctions, or ambiguous translated residues were removed. V3J clonotypes were defined as sequences sharing an identical inferred V gene, J gene, and CDR3 amino acid sequence. To compute the percentage overlap between repertoires, the number of shared unique clonotypes was divided by the size of the smaller repertoire. Richness of each repertoire was evaluated using RTK rarefaction, the Chao1 estimator, and Recon v2.1 estimates of unobserved clonotypes. OLGA was used to compute generation probabilities for all TCRbeta clonotypes that the gDNA method yielded from a few donors. TCRdb holds this immuneACCESS table with in-frame rearrangements only. Some clones are missing; in checked studies, unresolved V genes explain under half, and the rest has no known cause. The V and J calls and clone size are taken from that table; D and trimming were inferred from the DNA. The sample table contains approximately 2.3 million clones; only one count was recorded for approximately 93% of them. 0.39% of the sample goes to the ten largest clones.

Overall results and qualifications from the work: Rarefaction of sorted-subset datasets indicated incomplete sequencing despite the large sequencing depth. Sharing across several donors was observed for around 5% of naive CD4, 3% to 4% of naive CD8, roughly 2.4% of memory CD4, and around 0.44% of memory CD8 clonotypes. Pairwise subsampling led to the expectation that sequencing depth would affect the degree of clonotype sharing among donors. Because the study included only a small number of donors, the genetic and exposure-history diversity represented was limited. Sampling was limited to blood, and TCR repertoires in tissue likely differ from TCR repertoires in blood. Estimated clonotype richness was generally larger for naive than for memory subsets. Compared with non-shared clonotypes, clonotypes shared by all four sorted-subset donors had higher generation probabilities.

Looking up the germline V gene yields CDR1 MNHNS and CDR2 SASEGT. At the junction V is shortened by 3 bases and J by 4 bases; bases outside the gene matches: 12. The CDR3, cysteine through phenylalanine, is 18 amino acids long. Just the 54-base CDR3 DNA is kept, in frame starting at base 1. Healthy HIV-negative adults with no recently reported acute infections or vaccinations were included as donors. Every donor was a Caucasian adult living in Nashville, Tennessee, USA. CD4+ T cells were enriched through magnetic negative selection, after which naive cells were positively selected on CD45RA and the remaining negative fraction served as the memory subset. Blood was obtained by leukapheresis, after which PBMCs were separated by Ficoll-Histopaque density gradient centrifugation and cryopreserved in liquid nitrogen vapor phase. Purity and quantity of every magnetically sorted T cell population were checked by analytical flow cytometry. Genomic DNA was isolated from every sorted fraction and measured by UV absorbance on a Nanodrop 2000c.

This TCR was recovered from a man aged 18 to 30 in good health. Some clones in this sample may be carry-over from other donors' samples. The sequence joins TRBV6-1 to TRBJ1-2, with 12 middle bases fitting TRBD1. What was sequenced was naive CD4+ T cells from PBMCs. Explained via the paper, the cell subset or site label denotes: CD45RA+ positively selected. The DNA sequence reads TGTGCCAGCAGTGAGCCCGGGACAGGGGGCGTGGATGGCTATGGCTACACCTTC. Its amino acids are CASSEPGTGGVDGYGYTF.